Presented here are 3 T cell receptor beta chains from one specimen sequenced in a study of blood T cell repertoires in COVID-19. The data were produced by immunoSEQ multiplex PCR, yet TCRdb's version contains in-frame clones alone and is incomplete. In the table there are approximately 180,000 clones, around 80% of which are singletons. The sample was PBMCs or T cells enriched from blood (not recorded which). The receptors were sampled from a man in his fifties or sixties who had recovered from COVID-19.

The rearrangement links TRBV19 to TRBJ1-1; 9 bases align to TRBD1. The CDR3 length is 13 residues. V lost 7 bases to trimming and J lost 6 bases; unmatched junction nucleotides: 6. The germline V gene encodes CDR1 LNHDA and CDR2 SQIVND (reference sequence). The CDR3, as DNA: TGTGCCAGTAAGGACAGGGGACGACCTGAAGCTTTCTTT. This gives the protein CASKDRGRPEAFF.

The chain employs TRBV7-6 and TRBJ1-4; 8 nucleotides match TRBD1. There are 15 residues in the CDR3. Germline V gene sequence: CDR1 SGHVS, CDR2 FNYEAQ. With V trimmed by 2 bases and J by 8 bases, 7 bases remained unmatched. The CDR3 bases are TGTGCCAGCAGCTTACAGGACAGGGTGGGGGAAAAACTGTTTTTT. Translated: CASSLQDRVGEKLFF.

V gene TRBV15 combines with J gene TRBJ2-5; 10 bases map to TRBD1. The CDR3 has 15 amino acids. V lost 7 bases to trimming and J lost 4 bases; unmatched junction nucleotides: 9. Germline lookup yields CDR1 LNHNV and CDR2 YYDKDF (reference sequence). The CDR3 bases are TGTGCCACCAATAGAGGACAGGGGGTAGGAGAGACCCAGTACTTC. This sequence encodes CATNRGQGVGETQYF.